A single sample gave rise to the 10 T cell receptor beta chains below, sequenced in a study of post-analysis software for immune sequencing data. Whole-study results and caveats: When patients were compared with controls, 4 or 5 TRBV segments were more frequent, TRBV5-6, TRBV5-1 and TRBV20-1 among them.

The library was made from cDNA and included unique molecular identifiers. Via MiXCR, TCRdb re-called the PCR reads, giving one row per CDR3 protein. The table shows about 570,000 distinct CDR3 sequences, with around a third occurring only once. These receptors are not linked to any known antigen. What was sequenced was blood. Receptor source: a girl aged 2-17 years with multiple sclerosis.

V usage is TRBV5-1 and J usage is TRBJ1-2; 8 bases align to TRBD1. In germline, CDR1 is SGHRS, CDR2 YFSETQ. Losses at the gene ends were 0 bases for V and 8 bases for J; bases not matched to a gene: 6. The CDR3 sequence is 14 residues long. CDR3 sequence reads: CASSLDPRTGGYTF. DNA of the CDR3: TGCGCCAGCAGCTTGGATCCGCGGACAGGGGGCTACACCTTC.

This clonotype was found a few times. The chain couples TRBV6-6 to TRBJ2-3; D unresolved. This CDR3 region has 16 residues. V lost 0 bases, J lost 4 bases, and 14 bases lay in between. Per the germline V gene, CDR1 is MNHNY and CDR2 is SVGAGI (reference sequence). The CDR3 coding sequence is TGTGCCAGCAGTTACTCGAGACGGACCCCACCAGATACGCAGTATTTT. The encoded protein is CASSYSRRTPPDTQYF.

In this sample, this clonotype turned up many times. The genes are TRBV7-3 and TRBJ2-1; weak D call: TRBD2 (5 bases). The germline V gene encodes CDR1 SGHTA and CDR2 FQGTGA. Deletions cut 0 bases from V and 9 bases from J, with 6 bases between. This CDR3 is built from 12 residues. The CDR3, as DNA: TGTGCCAGCAGCTTAACCGCGGGTGAGCAGTTCTTC. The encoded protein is CASSLTAGEQFF. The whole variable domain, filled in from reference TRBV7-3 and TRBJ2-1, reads GAGVSQTPSNKVTEKGKYVELRCDPISGHTALYWYRQSLGQGPEFLIYFQGTGAADDSGLPNDRFFAVRPEGSVSTLKIQRTERGDSAVYLCASSLTAGEQFFGPGTRLTVL.

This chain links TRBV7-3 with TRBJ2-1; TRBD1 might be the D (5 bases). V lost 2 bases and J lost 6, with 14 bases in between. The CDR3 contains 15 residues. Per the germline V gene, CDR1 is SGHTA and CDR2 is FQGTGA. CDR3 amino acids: CASSLAPSGANEQFF. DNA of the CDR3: TGTGCCAGCAGCTTAGCCCCTAGTGGGGCCAATGAGCAGTTCTTC.

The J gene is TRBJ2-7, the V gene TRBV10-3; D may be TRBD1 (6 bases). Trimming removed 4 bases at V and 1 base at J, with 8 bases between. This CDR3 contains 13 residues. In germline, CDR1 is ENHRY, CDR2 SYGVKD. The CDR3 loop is CAISGTESYEQYF. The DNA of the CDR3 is TGTGCCATCAGTGGGACAGAGTCCTACGAGCAGTACTTC.

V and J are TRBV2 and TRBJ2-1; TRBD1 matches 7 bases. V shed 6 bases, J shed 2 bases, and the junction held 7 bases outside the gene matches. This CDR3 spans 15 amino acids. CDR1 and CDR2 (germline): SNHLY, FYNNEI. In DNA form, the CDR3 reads TGTGCCAGCAGAGAGACCGGGACAGCCTACAATGAGCAGTTCTTC. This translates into CASRETGTAYNEQFF.

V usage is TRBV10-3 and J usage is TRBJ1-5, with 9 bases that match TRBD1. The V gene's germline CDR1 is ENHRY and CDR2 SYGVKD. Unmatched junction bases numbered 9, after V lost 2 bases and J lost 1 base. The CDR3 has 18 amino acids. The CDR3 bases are TGTGCCATCAGTGAGACGGGACAGGGAATGGGCAGCAATCAGCCCCAGCATTTT. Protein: CAISETGQGMGSNQPQHF.

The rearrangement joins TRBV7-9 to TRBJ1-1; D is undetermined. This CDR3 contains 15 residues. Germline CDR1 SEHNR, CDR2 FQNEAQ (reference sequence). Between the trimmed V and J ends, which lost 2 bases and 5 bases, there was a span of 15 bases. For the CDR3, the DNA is TGTGCCAGCAGCTTAAACGTTGGGGTGGGGACTGAAGCTTTCTTT. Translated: CASSLNVGVGTEAFF.

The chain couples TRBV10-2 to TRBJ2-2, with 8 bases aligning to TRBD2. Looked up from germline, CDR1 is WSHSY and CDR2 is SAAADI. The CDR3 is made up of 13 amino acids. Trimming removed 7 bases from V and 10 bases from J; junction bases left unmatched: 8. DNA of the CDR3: TGCGCCAGCATGCGGGGGGCGCGGGAGGAGCTGTTTTTT. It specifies CASMRGAREELFF.

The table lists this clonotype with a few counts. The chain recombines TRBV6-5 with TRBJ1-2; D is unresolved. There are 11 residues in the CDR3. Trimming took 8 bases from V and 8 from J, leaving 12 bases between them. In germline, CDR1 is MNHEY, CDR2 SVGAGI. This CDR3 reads CASAARGGYTF. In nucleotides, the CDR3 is TGTGCCAGCGCGGCGCGTGGGGGCTACACCTTC.